This record looks at one T cell receptor beta chain sequence and its context. Its antigen remains unidentified. This sample was included in a study of siplizumab effects on memory and regulatory T cells. Here immunoSEQ multiplex PCR was the method, and the copy in TCRdb shows in-frame clones only, minus some. The sample carries some 100,000 clones, about 91% recorded once. V gave up 5 bases and J gave up 4 bases, with 12 bases separating them. CDR3 length: 14 amino acids. Germline V gene lookup returns CDR1 SGHVS and CDR2 FQNEAQ. General study findings and limits: Siplizumab cultures yielded proliferating Tregs whose suppressive function was not confirmed. Siplizumab gave mappable alloreactive CD4+ clones an average Treg-derived fraction of approximately 64%, against around 27% in controls.

Sequenced sample: CD4+ T cells sorted from blood. This sequence was found in a human donor in good health. The chain joins TRBV7-8 to TRBJ2-1; no definite D call. This CDR3 is CASSVEYGYNEQFF. The CDR3 nucleotides read TGTGCCAGCAGCGTGGAATATGGGTACAATGAGCAGTTCTTC. The complete variable domain, with remaining parts taken from reference TRBV7-8 and TRBJ2-1, reads GAGVSQSPRYKVAKRGQDVALRCDPISGHVSLFWYQQALGQGPEFLTYFQNEAQLDKSGLPSDRFFAERPEGSVSTLKIQRTQQEDSAVYLCASSVEYGYNEQFFGPGTRLTVL.